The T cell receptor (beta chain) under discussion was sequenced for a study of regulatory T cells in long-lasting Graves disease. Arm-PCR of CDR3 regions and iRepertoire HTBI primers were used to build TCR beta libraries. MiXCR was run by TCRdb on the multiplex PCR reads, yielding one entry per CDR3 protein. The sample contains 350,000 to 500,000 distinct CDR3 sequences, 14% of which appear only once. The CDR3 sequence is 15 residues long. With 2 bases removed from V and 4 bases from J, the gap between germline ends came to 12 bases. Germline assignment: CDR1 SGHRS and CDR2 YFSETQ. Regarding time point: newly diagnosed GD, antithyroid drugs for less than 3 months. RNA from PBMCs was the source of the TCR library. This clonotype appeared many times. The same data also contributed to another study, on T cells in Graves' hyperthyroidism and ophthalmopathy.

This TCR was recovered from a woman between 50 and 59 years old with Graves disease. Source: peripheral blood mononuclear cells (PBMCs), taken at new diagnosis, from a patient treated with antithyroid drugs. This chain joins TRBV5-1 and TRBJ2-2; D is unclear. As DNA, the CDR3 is TGCGCCAGCAGCTTCCAAGGTTCATTCACCGGGGAGCTGTTTTTT. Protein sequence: CASSFQGSFTGELFF.